Each of the 13 T cell receptor beta chains below was sequenced from the same sample in a study of cytomegalovirus exposure and HLA in healthy donors. The PCR was carried out with 60 Vbeta primers and 13 Jbeta primers. Data came from immunoSEQ multiplex PCR; TCRdb stores just in-frame clones and leaves some out. Here the sample spans 180,000 or so clones, 70% to 90% being singletons. Sequencing was carried out using PBMCs. These receptors came from a man between 18 and 29 years old in good health and CMV-seropositive.

The chain has TRBV7-6 and TRBJ2-3, with 12 nucleotides matching TRBD2. This CDR3 comprises 16 residues. The germline CDR1 and CDR2 sequences are SGHVS and FNYEAQ. Trimming took 5 bases from V and 5 from J; bases not matched to a gene: 8. CDR3 amino acids: CASSLGWTSGEDTQYF. Written as DNA, the CDR3 is TGTGCCAGCAGCCTAGGATGGACTAGCGGGGAAGATACGCAGTATTTT. The full variable domain, its missing parts supplied by reference TRBV7-6 and TRBJ2-3, is GAGVSQSPRYKVTKRGQDVALRCDPISGHVSLYWYRQALGQGPEFLTYFNYEAQQDKSGLPNDRFSAERPEGSISTLTIQRTEQRDSAMYRCASSLGWTSGEDTQYFGPGTRLTVL.

This chain links TRBV6-5 with TRBJ1-2; perhaps TRBD1 as D (6 bases). There are 14 residues in the CDR3. Germline V CDR1 and CDR2: MNHEY, SVGAGI. V lost 4 bases, J lost 2 bases, and 11 bases lay in between. For the CDR3, the DNA is TGTGCCAGCAGTTCTACCAGGGGAAACTATGGCTACACCTTC. Protein sequence: CASSSTRGNYGYTF.

This sequence joins TRBV5-1 and TRBJ2-7, with 8 bases identical to TRBD1. Looked up from germline, CDR1 is SGHRS and CDR2 is YFSETQ. The CDR3 has 14 amino acids. V shed 4 bases and J 2 bases; nucleotides not matched to a gene: 5. DNA of the CDR3: TGCGCCAGCAGCACCAGGACAGGGACCTACGAGCAGTACTTC. Amino acid sequence: CASSTRTGTYEQYF.

This clone was seen a single time. The V call is TRBV5-4, the J call TRBJ2-2; D is possibly TRBD1 (6 bases). Trimming removed 0 bases at V and 0 bases at J, with 9 bases between. The CDR3 is made up of 16 amino acids. Germline CDR1 is SGHNT and CDR2 is YYREEE (reference sequence). The CDR3 here is CASSLEGTTNTGELFF. The CDR3 DNA reads as TGTGCCAGCAGCTTGGAGGGGACAACGAACACCGGGGAGCTGTTTTTT.

V usage is TRBV5-5 and J usage is TRBJ1-4, with 9 nucleotides matching TRBD1. Germline-derived CDR1 and CDR2 are SGHKS and YYEKEE (reference sequence). The length of the CDR3 is 17 residues. V trimming: 3 bases; J trimming: 0 bases; junction bases outside the gene matches: 6. The CDR3 bases are TGTGCCAGCAGCTCGGGACAGGGTGGAGCAACTAATGAAAAACTGTTTTTT. The encoded protein is CASSSGQGGATNEKLFF.

The J gene is TRBJ2-7, the V gene TRBV7-9; D remains ambiguous. CDR3 length: 12 amino acids. Trimming removed 5 bases from V and 2 bases from J, with 7 bases in between. Per germline, CDR1 SEHNR and CDR2 FQNEAQ (reference sequence). CDR3 coding DNA: TGTGCCAGCAGCCTGAGCCCCTACGAGCAGTACTTC. This translates into CASSLSPYEQYF.

This chain connects TRBV18 to TRBJ2-3; 14 nucleotides match TRBD2. Per germline, CDR1 KGHSH and CDR2 LQKENI. The CDR3 loop spans 20 amino acids. V lost 0 bases to trimming and J lost 4 bases; unmatched junction nucleotides: 12. The CDR3 reads CASSPPGLAGASGVPDTQYF. CDR3 nucleotides: TGTGCCAGCTCACCACCGGGACTAGCGGGGGCGAGCGGGGTCCCAGATACGCAGTATTTT.

The chain has TRBV5-4 and TRBJ2-2; 8 bases align to TRBD1. The V segment lost 6 bases and the J segment 5 bases; nucleotides outside the gene matches: 15. Germline V gene data show CDR1 as SGHNT and CDR2 as YYREEE (reference sequence). This CDR3 is 17 amino acids long. Here the CDR3 reads CASTPAPGGPRTGELFF. The CDR3 DNA reads TGTGCCAGCACCCCCGCCCCAGGGGGCCCAAGGACCGGGGAGCTGTTTTTT.

The genes are TRBV5-8 and TRBJ2-3; TRBD2 aligns across 14 bases. CDR3 length: 16 amino acids. The V gene end was trimmed by 0 bases and the J gene end by 4 bases; junction bases not matched to a gene: 1. Germline CDR1 SGHTS, CDR2 YDEGEE. Written as DNA, the CDR3 is TGTGCCAGCAGCTTGGGGGGACTAGCGGGGGCAGATACGCAGTATTTT. Residues: CASSLGGLAGADTQYF.

The gene calls are TRBV10-3 and TRBJ2-7; D is perhaps TRBD2 (6 bases). Germline V gene data show CDR1 as ENHRY and CDR2 as SYGVKD. The CDR3 spans 13 residues. The V end was cut by 10 bases, the J end by 2 bases, with 15 bases between. CDR3 sequence (DNA): TGTGCCACGCTCCGAACGGGGGCCTACGAGCAGTACTTC. Encoded protein: CATLRTGAYEQYF.

Only one count was recorded for this clone. The chain links TRBV5-6 to TRBJ2-6, with 7 bases identical to TRBD1. Germline CDR1 reads SGHDT; CDR2 reads YYEEEE. With 4 bases clipped from V and 0 bases from J, the junction kept 7 bases outside the gene matches. CDR3 length: 17 amino acids. The CDR3, as DNA: TGTGCCAGCAGCCCGGGACAGTCGATCTCTGGGGCCAACGTCCTGACTTTC. This translates into CASSPGQSISGANVLTF.

J is TRBJ1-1 and V is TRBV6-5; 7 bases align to TRBD1. The CDR3 is 15 residues long. Germline V CDR1 and CDR2: MNHEY, SVGAGI. J lost 3 bases, V lost 6 bases, and 10 bases had no gene match. CDR3 coding DNA: TGTGCCAGCAGAACACAGACAGGGTATTACACTGAAGCTTTCTTT. It translates to CASRTQTGYYTEAFF.

The chain recombines TRBV28 with TRBJ2-5, with D possibly TRBD2 on 6 matching bases. The CDR3 has 13 amino acids. Germline lookup yields CDR1 MDHEN and CDR2 SYDVKM. Deletions cut 8 bases from V and 0 bases from J, with 10 bases between. Here the CDR3 DNA reads TGTGCCAGCGCGGGGCAGTACCAAGAGACCCAGTACTTC. Residues: CASAGQYQETQYF.